This T cell receptor beta chain originates from a study of blood T cell repertoires in COVID-19. Study as a whole: The study drew acute and convalescent COVID-19 samples from the United States, Italy and Spain. Sample material is recorded as cDNA or gDNA derived from T cells, B-cell-depleted T cells, or PBMCs.

Deletions cut 8 bases from V and 4 bases from J, with 4 bases between. The CDR3 sequence is 10 residues long. Germline-derived CDR1 and CDR2 are SGDLS and YYNGEE. In the source study's methods: Amplification of reference gene primers provided the estimated nucleated cell counts. The data were produced by immunoSEQ multiplex PCR, yet TCRdb's version contains in-frame clones alone and is incomplete. V and J calls and clone size follow that table, whereas D and trimming were derived from the DNA. This table has fewer than 70,000 clones, around 86% appearing once. What was sequenced was peripheral blood. This TCR came from a man between 50 and 59 years old with active COVID-19. The V and J genes are TRBV9 and TRBJ1-5, with D uncertain. CDR3: CARRNQPQHF. DNA for the CDR3: TGTGCCAGGAGGAATCAGCCCCAGCATTTT. Variable domain in full (rest from reference TRBV9 and TRBJ1-5): DSGVTQTPKHLITATGQRVTLRCSPRSGDLSVYWYQQSLDQGLQFLIQYYNGEERAKGNILERFSAQQFPDLHSELNLSSLELGDSALYFCARRNQPQHFGDGTRLSIL.